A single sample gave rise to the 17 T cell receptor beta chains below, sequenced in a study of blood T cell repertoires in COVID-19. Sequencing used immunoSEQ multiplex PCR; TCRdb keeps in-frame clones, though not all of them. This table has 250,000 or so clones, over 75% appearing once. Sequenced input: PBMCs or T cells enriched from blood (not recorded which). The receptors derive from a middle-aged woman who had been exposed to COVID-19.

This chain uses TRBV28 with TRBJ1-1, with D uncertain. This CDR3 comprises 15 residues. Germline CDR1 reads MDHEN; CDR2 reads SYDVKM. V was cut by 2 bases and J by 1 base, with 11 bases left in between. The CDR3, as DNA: TGTGCCAGCAGTTTAACCCGACCAGGGAACACTGAAGCTTTCTTT. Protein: CASSLTRPGNTEAFF.

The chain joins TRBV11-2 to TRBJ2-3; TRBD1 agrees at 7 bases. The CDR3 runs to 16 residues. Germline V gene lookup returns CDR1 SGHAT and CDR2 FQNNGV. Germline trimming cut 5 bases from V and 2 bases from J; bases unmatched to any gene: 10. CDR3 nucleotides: TGTGCCAGCAGCCGTGGGGGACAGATTTTCACAGATACGCAGTATTTT. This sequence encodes CASSRGGQIFTDTQYF.

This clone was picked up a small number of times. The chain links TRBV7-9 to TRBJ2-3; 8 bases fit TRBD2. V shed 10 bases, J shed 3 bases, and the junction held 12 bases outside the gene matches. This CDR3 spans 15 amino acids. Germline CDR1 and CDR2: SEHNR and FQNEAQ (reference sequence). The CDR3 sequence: CATEAGEWGTDTQYF. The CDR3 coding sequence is TGTGCCACCGAAGCGGGAGAGTGGGGGACAGATACGCAGTATTTT.

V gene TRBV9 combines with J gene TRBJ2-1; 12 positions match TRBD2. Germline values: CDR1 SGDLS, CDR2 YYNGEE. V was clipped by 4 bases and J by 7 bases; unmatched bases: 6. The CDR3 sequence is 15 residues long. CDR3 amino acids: CASSPPSGRANEQFF. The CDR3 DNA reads TGTGCCAGCAGCCCTCCTAGCGGGAGGGCGAATGAGCAGTTCTTC.

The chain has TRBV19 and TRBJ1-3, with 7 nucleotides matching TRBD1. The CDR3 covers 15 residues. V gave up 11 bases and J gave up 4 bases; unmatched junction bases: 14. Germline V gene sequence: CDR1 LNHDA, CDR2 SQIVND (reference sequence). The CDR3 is CAGRATGEAGNTIYF. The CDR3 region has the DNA TGTGCCGGGCGAGCTACAGGGGAGGCCGGAAACACCATATATTTT.

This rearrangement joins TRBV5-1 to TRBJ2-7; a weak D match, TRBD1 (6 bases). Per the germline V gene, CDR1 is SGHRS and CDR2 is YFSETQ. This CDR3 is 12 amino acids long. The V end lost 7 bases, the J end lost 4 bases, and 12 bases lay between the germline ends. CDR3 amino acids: CASRRTVYEQYF. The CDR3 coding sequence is TGCGCCAGCCGACGGACAGTTTACGAGCAGTACTTC.

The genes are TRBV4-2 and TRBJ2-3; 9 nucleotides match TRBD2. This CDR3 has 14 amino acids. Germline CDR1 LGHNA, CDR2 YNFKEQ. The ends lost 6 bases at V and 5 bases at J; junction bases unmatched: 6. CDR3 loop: CASRIAGAGDTQYF. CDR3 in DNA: TGTGCCAGCAGAATAGCGGGAGCGGGAGATACGCAGTATTTT.

The CDR3 DNA is TGTGCCAGCAGCCAAGTGGGGGAGGGCCGAAATAATGAGCAGTTCTTC. Amino acids: CASSQVGEGRNNEQFF. The chain links TRBV14 to TRBJ2-1; 7 bases line up with TRBD2. Germline CDR1 reads SGHDN; CDR2 reads FVKESK. Trimming took 1 base from V and 7 from J; bases not matched to a gene: 10. CDR3 length: 16 residues. The variable domain in full, with the rest retrieved from reference TRBV14 and TRBJ2-1, is EAGVTQFPSHSVIEKGQTVTLRCDPISGHDNLYWYRRVMGKEIKFLLHFVKESKQDESGMPNNRFLAERTGGTYSTLKVQPAELEDSGVYFCASSQVGEGRNNEQFFGPGTRLTVL.

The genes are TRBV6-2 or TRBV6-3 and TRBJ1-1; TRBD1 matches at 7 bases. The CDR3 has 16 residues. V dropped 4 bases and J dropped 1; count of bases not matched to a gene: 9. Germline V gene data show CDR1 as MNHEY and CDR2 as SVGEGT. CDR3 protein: CASSFPLGTANTEAFF. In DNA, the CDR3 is TGTGCCAGCAGTTTCCCCCTCGGGACAGCGAACACTGAAGCTTTCTTT.

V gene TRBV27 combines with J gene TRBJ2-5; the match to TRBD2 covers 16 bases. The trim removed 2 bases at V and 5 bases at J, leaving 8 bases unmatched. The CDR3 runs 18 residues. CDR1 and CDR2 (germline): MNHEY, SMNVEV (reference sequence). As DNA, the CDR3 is TGTGCCAGCAGTTTAGTGGGACTAGCGGGGGGGTTGGGGGAGACCCAGTACTTC. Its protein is CASSLVGLAGGLGETQYF.

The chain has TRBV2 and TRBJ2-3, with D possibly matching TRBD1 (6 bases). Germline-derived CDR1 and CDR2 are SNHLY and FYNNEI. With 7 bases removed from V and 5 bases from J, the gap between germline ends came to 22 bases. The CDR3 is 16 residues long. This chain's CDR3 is CASTQGGPAQVDTQYF. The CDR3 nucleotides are TGTGCCAGCACCCAAGGGGGACCTGCGCAGGTAGATACGCAGTATTTT.

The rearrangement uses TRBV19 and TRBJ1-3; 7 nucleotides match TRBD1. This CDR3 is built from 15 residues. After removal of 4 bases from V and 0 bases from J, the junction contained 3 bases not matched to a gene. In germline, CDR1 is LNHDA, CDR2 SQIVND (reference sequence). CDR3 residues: CASSTQGGSGNTIYF. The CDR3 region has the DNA TGTGCCAGTAGTACGCAGGGGGGCTCTGGAAACACCATATATTTT.

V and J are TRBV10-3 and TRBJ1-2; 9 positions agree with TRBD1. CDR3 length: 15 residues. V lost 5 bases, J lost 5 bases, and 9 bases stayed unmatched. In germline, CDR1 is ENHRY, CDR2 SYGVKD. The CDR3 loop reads CAISSTTGGRYGYTF. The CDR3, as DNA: TGTGCCATCAGTTCGACGACAGGGGGGAGGTATGGCTACACCTTC.

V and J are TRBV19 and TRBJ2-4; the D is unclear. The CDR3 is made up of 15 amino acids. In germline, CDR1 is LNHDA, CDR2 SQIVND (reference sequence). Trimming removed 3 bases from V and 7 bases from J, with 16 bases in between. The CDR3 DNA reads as TGTGCCAGTAGTATCGAATGGGCAGAAAGGAACATTCAGTACTTC. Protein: CASSIEWAERNIQYF.

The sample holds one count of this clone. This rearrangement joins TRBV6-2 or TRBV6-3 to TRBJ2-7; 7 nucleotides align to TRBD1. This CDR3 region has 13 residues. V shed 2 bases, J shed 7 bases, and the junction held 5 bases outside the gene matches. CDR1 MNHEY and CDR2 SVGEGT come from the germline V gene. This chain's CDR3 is CASSYRGRWEQYV. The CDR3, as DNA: TGTGCCAGCAGTTACAGGGGGCGTTGGGAGCAGTACGTC.

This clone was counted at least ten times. CDR3 nucleotides: TGCGCCAGCAGCCAAGATCGTTTCGCGGGAGGTAGCAATGAGCAGTTCTTC. Residues: CASSQDRFAGGSNEQFF. This chain joins TRBV4-1 and TRBJ2-1; TRBD2 aligns across 8 bases. The V gene end was trimmed by 0 bases and the J gene end by 6 bases; junction bases not matched to a gene: 10. CDR3 length: 17 amino acids. The V gene's germline CDR1 is MGHRA and CDR2 YSYEKL.

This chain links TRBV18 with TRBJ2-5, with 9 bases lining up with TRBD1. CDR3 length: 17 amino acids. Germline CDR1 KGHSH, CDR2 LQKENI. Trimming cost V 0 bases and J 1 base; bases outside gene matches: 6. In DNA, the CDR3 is TGTGCCAGCTCACCACCTGGGACAGGGATCATCCAAGAGACCCAGTACTTC. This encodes CASSPPGTGIIQETQYF.